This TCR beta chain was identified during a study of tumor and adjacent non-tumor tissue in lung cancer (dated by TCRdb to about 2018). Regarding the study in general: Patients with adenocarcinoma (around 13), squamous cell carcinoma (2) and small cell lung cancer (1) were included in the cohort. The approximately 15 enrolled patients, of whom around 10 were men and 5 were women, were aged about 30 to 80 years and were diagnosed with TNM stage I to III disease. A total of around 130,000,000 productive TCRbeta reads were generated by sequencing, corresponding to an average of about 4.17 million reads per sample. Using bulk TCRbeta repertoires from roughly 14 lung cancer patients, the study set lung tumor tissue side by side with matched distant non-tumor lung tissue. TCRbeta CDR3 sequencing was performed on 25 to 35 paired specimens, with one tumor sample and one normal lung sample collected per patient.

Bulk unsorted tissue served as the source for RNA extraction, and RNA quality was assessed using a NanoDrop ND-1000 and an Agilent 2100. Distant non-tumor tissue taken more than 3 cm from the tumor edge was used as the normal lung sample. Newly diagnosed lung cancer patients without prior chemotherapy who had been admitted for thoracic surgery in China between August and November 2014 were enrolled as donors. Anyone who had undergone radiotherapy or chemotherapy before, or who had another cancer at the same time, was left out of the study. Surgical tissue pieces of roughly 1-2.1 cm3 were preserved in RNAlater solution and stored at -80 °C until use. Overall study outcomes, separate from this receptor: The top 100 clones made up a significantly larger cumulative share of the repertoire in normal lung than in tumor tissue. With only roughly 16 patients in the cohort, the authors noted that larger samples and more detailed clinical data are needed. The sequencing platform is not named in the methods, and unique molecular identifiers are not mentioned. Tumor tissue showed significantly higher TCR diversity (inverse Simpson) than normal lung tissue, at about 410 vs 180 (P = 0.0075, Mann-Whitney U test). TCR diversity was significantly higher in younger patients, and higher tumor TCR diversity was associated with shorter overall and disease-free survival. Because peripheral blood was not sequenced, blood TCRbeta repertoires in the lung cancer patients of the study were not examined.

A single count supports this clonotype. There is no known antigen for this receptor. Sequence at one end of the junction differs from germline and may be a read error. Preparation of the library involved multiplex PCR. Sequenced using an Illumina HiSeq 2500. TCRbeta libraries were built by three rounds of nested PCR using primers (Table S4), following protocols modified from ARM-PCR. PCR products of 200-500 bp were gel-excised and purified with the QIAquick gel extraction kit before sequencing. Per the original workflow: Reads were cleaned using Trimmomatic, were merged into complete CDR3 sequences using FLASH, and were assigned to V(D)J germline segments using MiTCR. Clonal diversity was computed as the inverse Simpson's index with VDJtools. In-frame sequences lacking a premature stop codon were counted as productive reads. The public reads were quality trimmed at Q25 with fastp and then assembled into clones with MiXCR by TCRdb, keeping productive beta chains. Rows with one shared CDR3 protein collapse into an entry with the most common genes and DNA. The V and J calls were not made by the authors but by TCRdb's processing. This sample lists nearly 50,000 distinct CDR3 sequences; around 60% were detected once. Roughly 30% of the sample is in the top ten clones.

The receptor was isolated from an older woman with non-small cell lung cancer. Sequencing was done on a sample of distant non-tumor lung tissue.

CDR3 region: CSVEAGAENYYNEQLF. The DNA is as follows: TGCAGCGTTGAGGCTGGCGCAGAAAATTACTACAATGAGCAGTTATTC. The receptor chain draws on TRBV29-1 and TRBJ2-1; confidence is insufficient to name the D gene. CDR1 and CDR2, per the germline V gene, are SQVTM and ANQGSEA. The CDR3 goes from the cysteine to the phenylalanine over 16 residues. The retained sequence is limited to the CDR3, 48 bases, with the frame set at the first base.